This is a list of T cell receptor beta chains from one sample in a study of CD8 T cells in ankylosing spondylitis. TCRdb reanalysed the 5' RACE reads using MiXCR and keeps one entry per CDR3 protein. Counted here are a few hundred thousand distinct CDR3 sequences, approximately 20% occurring once; the ten biggest clones make up roughly a sixth. Sequencing used blood, either unsorted or a sorted T cell fraction (not recorded which). The receptors originated from a male donor with ankylosing spondylitis. Each CDR3 is given with its conserved first and last residue. The order of the fields is CDR3 protein, V gene, J gene, clone size. The size entry is marked missing in some rows and otherwise reads once, few, many or a size class.

CDR3 protein: CASSSHRGGEQYF
V gene: TRBV11-1
J gene: TRBJ2-7
clone size: many

CDR3 protein: CANPINTEAFF
V gene: TRBV25-1
J gene: TRBJ1-1
clone size: few

CDR3 protein: CASSPTGLSYEQYF
V gene: TRBV12-3/TRBV12-4
J gene: TRBJ2-7
clone size: NA

CDR3 protein: CAISESTRGSGSLGNEQFF
V gene: TRBV10-3
J gene: TRBJ2-1
clone size: few

CDR3 protein: CASSVEGTHGYTF
V gene: TRBV9
J gene: TRBJ1-2
clone size: NA

CDR3 protein: CASSPVAVRSYNEQFF
V gene: TRBV7-3
J gene: TRBJ2-1
clone size: NA

CDR3 protein: CSARGSGADTQYF
V gene: TRBV20-1
J gene: TRBJ2-3
clone size: few

CDR3 protein: CASGTPGSREQYF
V gene: TRBV5-1
J gene: TRBJ2-7
clone size: NA

CDR3 protein: CASSYRGSYEQYF
V gene: TRBV28
J gene: TRBJ2-7
clone size: NA

CDR3 protein: CASSLMWGNTEAFF
V gene: TRBV7-3
J gene: TRBJ1-1
clone size: few

CDR3 protein: CASSLGYTSTDTQYF
V gene: TRBV5-1
J gene: TRBJ2-3
clone size: few

CDR3 protein: CSARAGPVETQYF
V gene: TRBV20-1
J gene: TRBJ2-5
clone size: many

CDR3 protein: CASSFLLGDTQYF
V gene: TRBV12-3/TRBV12-4
J gene: TRBJ2-3
clone size: few

CDR3 protein: CASTRRGRDEQYF
V gene: TRBV28
J gene: TRBJ2-7
clone size: NA

CDR3 protein: CANTGESQPQHF
V gene: TRBV14
J gene: TRBJ1-5
clone size: many

CDR3 protein: CASSLRQGAGETQYF
V gene: TRBV5-4
J gene: TRBJ2-5
clone size: NA

CDR3 protein: CASSRLAGAGANVLTF
V gene: TRBV5-4
J gene: TRBJ2-6
clone size: NA

CDR3 protein: CASSLELAAANEQFF
V gene: TRBV5-1
J gene: TRBJ2-1
clone size: NA

CDR3 protein: CASSYSHRGYTEAFF
V gene: TRBV6-5
J gene: TRBJ1-1
clone size: NA

CDR3 protein: CASSRLGLSSGGGSYNEQFF
V gene: TRBV4-1
J gene: TRBJ2-1
clone size: NA

CDR3 protein: CSANPPWGTQETQYF
V gene: TRBV20-1
J gene: TRBJ2-5
clone size: few

CDR3 protein: CASSLSQGGGELFF
V gene: TRBV12-3/TRBV12-4
J gene: TRBJ2-2
clone size: many

CDR3 protein: CASSVAGRPNEKLFF
V gene: TRBV9
J gene: TRBJ1-4
clone size: NA

CDR3 protein: CASNSDGSYEQYF
V gene: TRBV12-3/TRBV12-4
J gene: TRBJ2-7
clone size: few

CDR3 protein: CASSRDRGSAGELFF
V gene: TRBV6-1
J gene: TRBJ2-2
clone size: NA

CDR3 protein: CATASSGEGTGELFF
V gene: TRBV24-1
J gene: TRBJ2-2
clone size: few

CDR3 protein: CSAQTGAGEKLFF
V gene: TRBV20-1
J gene: TRBJ1-4
clone size: NA

CDR3 protein: CASSPTTDRFRSLTGELFF
V gene: TRBV5-1
J gene: TRBJ2-2
clone size: few

CDR3 protein: CASSPDNFGGYTF
V gene: TRBV9
J gene: TRBJ1-2
clone size: NA

CDR3 protein: CASRSMGSNEKLFF
V gene: TRBV6-1
J gene: TRBJ1-4
clone size: NA

CDR3 protein: CASTLGQGLGEQFF
V gene: TRBV27
J gene: TRBJ2-1
clone size: once

CDR3 protein: CSSGTSGSYEQFF
V gene: TRBV29-1
J gene: TRBJ2-1
clone size: NA

CDR3 protein: CASNKMTGLGSYEQYF
V gene: TRBV7-8
J gene: TRBJ2-7
clone size: few

CDR3 protein: CSARVVADTQYF
V gene: TRBV20-1
J gene: TRBJ2-3
clone size: NA

CDR3 protein: CASGGEETQYF
V gene: TRBV2
J gene: TRBJ2-5
clone size: once

CDR3 protein: CASGRLNYGYTF
V gene: TRBV6-5
J gene: TRBJ1-2
clone size: NA

CDR3 protein: CSGGTLNTGELFF
V gene: TRBV29-1
J gene: TRBJ2-2
clone size: NA

CDR3 protein: CSARDPTSGEPYNEQFF
V gene: TRBV20-1
J gene: TRBJ2-1
clone size: few

CDR3 protein: CSVFRDRGPGELFF
V gene: TRBV29-1
J gene: TRBJ2-2
clone size: NA

CDR3 protein: CASSRQGWETQYF
V gene: TRBV19
J gene: TRBJ2-5
clone size: NA

CDR3 protein: CAWSGQGFEQFF
V gene: TRBV30
J gene: TRBJ2-1
clone size: once